The clone carrying this T cell receptor beta chain showed up just once. The antigen is undetermined. The CDR3 runs to 13 residues. V was clipped by 8 bases and J by 8 bases, with 18 bases between them. Germline lookup yields CDR1 SNHLY and CDR2 FYNNEI. The sample belongs to a study of PD-1 blockade in classical Hodgkin lymphoma. Method: immunoSEQ multiplex PCR; TCRdb's copy keeps in-frame clones and lacks some. The sample consists of nearly 35,000 clones, about 89% of them appearing once. Time point meaning: newly diagnosed, previously untreated cHL patient sample. The authors purified CD4+ T cells from thawed PBMCs by magnetic negative selection. General study findings and limits: Underlying causes for the observed repertoire differences were not defined, possibly disease activity or prior therapy.

The sample consisted of CD4+ T cells from blood. This chain uses TRBV2 with TRBJ1-1, with D unclear. This clonotype originated in a human donor with classical Hodgkin lymphoma. The CDR3 sequence: CASLPTSRQEAFF. The CDR3, as DNA: TGTGCCAGCCTTCCGACATCACGGCAAGAAGCTTTCTTT. The full variable domain, its missing parts supplied by reference TRBV2 and TRBJ1-1, is EPEVTQTPSHQVTQMGQEVILRCVPISNHLYFYWYRQILGQKVEFLVSFYNNEISEKSEIFDDQFSVERPDGSNFTLKIRSTKLEDSAMYFCASLPTSRQEAFFGQGTRLTVV.